The next 18 T cell receptor beta chains were all read from a single sample in a study of T cells after yellow fever vaccination. One entry per CDR3 protein, called by TCRdb with MiXCR from the 5' RACE reads. The sample yields approximately 93,000 distinct CDR3 sequences, approximately 6.3% seen once. The sequenced sample was CD8+ T cells sorted from PBMCs, obtained 10 days after the yellow fever booster vaccination. The receptors shown here come from a man between 18 and 29 years old who received the YFV17D yellow fever vaccine.

The V gene is TRBV7-9, the J gene TRBJ2-7; 7 bases are a match to TRBD1. Germline loops: CDR1 SEHNR, CDR2 FQNEAQ (reference sequence). The length of the CDR3 is 13 residues. This CDR3 is CTSSPPTGYEQYV. CDR3 sequence (DNA): TGTACCAGCAGCCCCCCGACAGGGTACGAGCAGTACGTC.

This clonotype showed up many times. CDR3 sequence reads: CASSYSFTDRVTGELFF. CDR3 sequence (DNA): TGTGCCAGCAGTTACTCGTTTACGGACAGAGTCACCGGGGAGCTGTTTTTT. The V and J genes are TRBV6-2 or TRBV6-3 and TRBJ2-2; possible D gene TRBD1, 6 bases. The CDR3 sequence is 17 residues long. V shed 0 bases and J shed 4 bases, with 15 bases lying between them. Germline CDR1 is MNHEY and CDR2 is SVGEGT.

This clonotype has only a few counts. The V call is TRBV27, the J call TRBJ1-1; D is uncertain. In germline, CDR1 is MNHEY, CDR2 SMNVEV (reference sequence). Trimming shortened V by 3 bases and J by 4 bases, and 9 bases separated the two germline ends. The CDR3 totals 13 residues. The CDR3 region has the DNA TGTGCCAGCAGTTTCCGAACGAGCACTGAAGCTTTCTTT. This translates into CASSFRTSTEAFF.

The V and J genes are TRBV28 and TRBJ1-6; D gene uncertain. CDR3 size: 15 residues. V shed 10 bases and J shed 2 bases, with 15 bases lying between them. The V gene's germline CDR1 is MDHEN and CDR2 SYDVKM. The CDR3, as DNA: TGTGCCACCTCAAATAAGCGGCCCTATAATTCACCCCTCCACTTT. It codes for CATSNKRPYNSPLHF.

There are a few counts of this clonotype. The J gene is TRBJ2-7, the V gene TRBV5-1; no firm D call. The germline V gene has CDR1 SGHRS and CDR2 YFSETQ. This CDR3 region has 12 residues. V was cut by 1 base and J by 7 bases, with 9 bases left in between. CDR3 region: CASSLFSYEQYF. The CDR3, as DNA: TGCGCCAGCAGCTTGTTTAGCTATGAGCAGTACTTC.

This clonotype was detected a few times. The CDR3 protein is CASQGVSGRDTQYF. CDR3 in DNA: TGTGCCAGCCAGGGAGTGTCTGGCCGAGATACGCAGTATTTT. The J gene is TRBJ2-3, the V gene TRBV5-4; D could derive from TRBD1 or TRBD2 (5 bases each). Germline V CDR1 and CDR2: SGHNT, YYREEE (reference sequence). The CDR3 covers 14 residues. The germline V and J ends were trimmed by 7 bases and 5 bases, with 17 bases remaining between them.

This clonotype came up many times. The J gene is TRBJ2-3, the V gene TRBV4-2; 9 nucleotides agree with TRBD2. Germline V gives CDR1 LGHNA, CDR2 YNFKEQ. The V and J ends lost 0 bases and 1 base, in that order; junction bases with no gene match: 5. This CDR3 comprises 17 residues. For the CDR3, the DNA is TGTGCCAGCAGCCAAGATGGGATAGCGGGGGGCACAGATACGCAGTATTTT. Translation: CASSQDGIAGGTDTQYF.

A few counts support this clonotype. CDR3 in DNA: TGTGCCAGCAGCTTAATAAGCGGGGTGAGCTCCTACAATGAGCAGTTCTTC. It is translated as CASSLISGVSSYNEQFF. The chain joins TRBV7-6 to TRBJ2-1; 7 positions match TRBD2. Per the germline V gene, CDR1 is SGHVS and CDR2 is FNYEAQ. This CDR3 is 17 amino acids long. V was clipped by 2 bases and J by 0 bases; unmatched bases: 7.

This clonotype appeared a few times. The chain employs TRBV7-6 and TRBJ2-3, with TRBD1 matching 8 bases. Per the germline V gene, CDR1 is SGHVS and CDR2 is FNYEAQ. V lost 1 base and J lost 6; bases outside the gene matches: 0. This CDR3 is 13 amino acids long. CDR3 sequence: CASSLDRGDTQYF. The CDR3 nucleotides read TGTGCCAGCAGCTTAGACAGGGGGGATACGCAGTATTTT.

The chain combines TRBV10-3 with TRBJ1-2; 7 bases agree with TRBD1. V was pared by 3 bases and J by 4 bases, with 5 bases of the junction left unmatched. This CDR3 is 14 amino acids long. Germline V gene sequence: CDR1 ENHRY, CDR2 SYGVKD. The CDR3 protein is CAISDGDSFYGYTF. In nucleotides, the CDR3 is TGTGCCATCAGTGACGGGGACAGTTTCTATGGCTACACCTTC.

This clonotype has just a few counts. V is TRBV29-1 and J is TRBJ1-1; D is undetermined. Per germline, CDR1 SQVTM and CDR2 ANQGSEA. This CDR3 is built from 13 residues. V was trimmed by 0 bases and J by 0 bases, leaving 5 bases between them. CDR3 in DNA: TGCAGCGTTGAAGAGGGCCTGAACACTGAAGCTTTCTTT. It specifies CSVEEGLNTEAFF.

This chain uses TRBV6-6 with TRBJ1-1; no reliable D call. The ends were cut back, 3 bases at V and 10 bases at J, with 12 bases in the middle. The CDR3 length is 12 residues. CDR1 MNHNY and CDR2 SVGAGI come from the germline V gene (reference sequence). The CDR3 sequence: CASSYSGDGAFF. CDR3 DNA: TGTGCCAGCAGTTATTCTGGGGATGGAGCTTTCTTT.

V and J are TRBV9 and TRBJ1-5; D is unresolved. Germline lookup yields CDR1 SGDLS and CDR2 YYNGEE. The CDR3 runs to 14 residues. V was trimmed by 0 bases and J by 0 bases, leaving 4 bases between them. As DNA, the CDR3 is TGTGCCAGCAGCGTAGACGGTAGCAATCAGCCCCAGCATTTT. It encodes CASSVDGSNQPQHF. Full variable domain (missing parts from reference TRBV9 and TRBJ1-5): DSGVTQTPKHLITATGQRVTLRCSPRSGDLSVYWYQQSLDQGLQFLIQYYNGEERAKGNILERFSAQQFPDLHSELNLSSLELGDSALYFCASSVDGSNQPQHFGDGTRLSIL.

The rearrangement links TRBV15 to TRBJ2-7, with D maybe TRBD1 (5 bases). The CDR3 has 12 amino acids. Deletions cut 8 bases from V and 3 bases from J, with 11 bases between. Germline V gives CDR1 LNHNV, CDR2 YYDKDF (reference sequence). Here the CDR3 reads CATSDTLYEQYF. The CDR3 DNA reads TGTGCCACCTCGGACACCCTCTACGAGCAGTACTTC. The whole variable domain, filled in from reference TRBV15 and TRBJ2-7, reads DAMVIQNPRYQVTQFGKPVTLSCSQTLNHNVMYWYQQKSSQAPKLLFHYYDKDFNNEADTPDNFQSRRPNTSFCFLDIRSPGLGDTAMYLCATSDTLYEQYFGPGTRLTVT.

The chain has TRBV7-6 and TRBJ2-3, with 15 bases aligning to TRBD2. Germline CDR1 SGHVS, CDR2 FNYEAQ. V shed 4 bases, J shed 2 bases, and the junction held 4 bases outside the gene matches. There are 17 residues in the CDR3. CDR3 DNA sequence: TGTGCCAGCAGCTCCGGACTAGCGGGGGGGTCCACAGATACGCAGTATTTT. It translates to CASSSGLAGGSTDTQYF.

V is TRBV7-9 and J is TRBJ2-1; no definite D call. V shed 5 bases and J shed 3 bases, with 14 bases lying between them. The CDR3 is 15 amino acids. Germline V gene data show CDR1 as SEHNR and CDR2 as FQNEAQ (reference sequence). The CDR3 loop reads CASSAIWTVYNEQFF. The CDR3, as DNA: TGTGCCAGCAGCGCGATCTGGACGGTCTACAATGAGCAGTTCTTC.

The CDR3 coding sequence is TGTGCCAGCAGCCCAGACAGGGGGCTAAGCACAGATACGCAGTATTTT. Translated, it gives CASSPDRGLSTDTQYF. V gene TRBV5-5 combines with J gene TRBJ2-3; the match to TRBD1 covers 10 bases. V lost 4 bases to trimming and J lost 0 bases; unmatched junction nucleotides: 5. The CDR3 consists of 16 residues. CDR1 SGHKS and CDR2 YYEKEE come from the germline V gene (reference sequence).

A few counts support this clonotype. The J gene is TRBJ1-1, the V gene TRBV6-1, with unresolved D. The V end lost 10 bases, the J end lost 4 bases, and 13 bases lay between the germline ends. The CDR3 has 12 residues. Germline-derived CDR1 and CDR2 are MNHNS and SASEGT. CDR3 sequence (DNA): TGTGCCATCCTACAGACACCCACTGAAGCTTTCTTT. Amino acid sequence: CAILQTPTEAFF.